The subject of this entry is one T cell receptor beta chain. Its specificity is not known. This specimen belongs to a study of T cells after yellow fever vaccination. The study, taken as a whole, reports: A weaker but faster secondary response was observed, peaking on day 5 versus 15.

The authors made TCR cDNA by 5'RACE template switching, adding a universal primer site and UMIs. TCRdb passed the 5' RACE reads through MiXCR, listing each CDR3 protein once. The table shows approximately 510,000 distinct CDR3 sequences, with just over 20% occurring only once. The length of the CDR3 is 12 residues. The V and J ends lost 7 bases and 5 bases respectively, with 12 bases between them. The TCR originated in a man aged 18 to 30 who received the YFV17D yellow fever vaccine. The material was PBMCs, obtained roughly 20 days after the first yellow fever vaccination. This chain joins TRBV12-3 or TRBV12-4 and TRBJ2-7; a possible D gene is TRBD1 (5 bases). In DNA form, the CDR3 reads TGTGCCAGCACAGGGCAGTTCAACGAGCAGTACTTC. It translates to CASTGQFNEQYF.